This TCR beta chain was identified in a study of response to subunit inactivated influenza vaccine. MiXCR, run by TCRdb on the RT-PCR reads, gives a single entry per CDR3 protein. The sample includes 560,000 or so distinct CDR3 sequences, about 7.6% of them seen just once. This clonotype came up a few times. Its matching antigen is unknown. General study findings and limits: The study's authors posited that every seasonal influenza vaccination enlists few new T cells.

The CDR3 contains 14 residues. V dropped 4 bases and J dropped 2 bases, with 12 bases sitting between them. Germline values: CDR1 SGDLS, CDR2 YYNGEE. The input for sequencing was PBMCs from blood, taken around 2 years after vaccination. The gene calls are TRBV9 and TRBJ2-5; D possibly corresponds to TRBD1 (6 bases). The TCR originated in a man in his fifties or sixties who received an inactivated influenza vaccine. CDR3 sequence: CASSNTRGQETQYF. CDR3 bases: TGTGCCAGCAGCAATACCAGGGGTCAAGAGACCCAGTACTTC.